One sample yielded the 5 T cell receptor beta chains listed below, sequenced in a study of beta chain features in type 1 diabetes. Reverse transcribing all isolated RNA meant expressed TCRB transcripts were sequenced. Sequenced by immunoSEQ multiplex PCR; TCRdb stores in-frame clones only, minus some. Of 130,000 to 150,000 clones listed, under 11% are singletons. The source material was naive CD4+ T cells from blood. These receptor sequences come from a man aged 18-30 years in good health.

This clone was recorded a few times. The CDR3 DNA sequence: TGTGCCAGCAGCGACGACAGACAAGAGACCCAGTACTTC. Residues: CASSDDRQETQYF. V usage is TRBV6-6 and J usage is TRBJ2-5; D possibly corresponds to TRBD1 (5 bases). This CDR3 is 13 amino acids long. CDR1 and CDR2 from the germline V gene are MNHNY and SVGAGI (reference sequence). Between the trimmed V and J ends, which lost 6 bases and 2 bases, there was a span of 10 bases.

This clone was picked up a small number of times. The J gene is TRBJ2-5, the V gene TRBV29-1; 10 bases map to TRBD1. The junction had 4 bases not matched to a gene; V was cut back by 5 bases and J by 4 bases. Germline assignment: CDR1 SQVTM and CDR2 ANQGSEA. This CDR3 region has 13 residues. CDR3 region: CSVRQGAGETQYF. DNA for the CDR3: TGCAGCGTTCGACAGGGGGCTGGAGAGACCCAGTACTTC.

A few counts support this clone. The chain carries TRBV7-2 and TRBJ2-1, with D hard to call. V lost 0 bases to trimming and J lost 0 bases, with 6 bases between them. Germline loops: CDR1 SGHTA, CDR2 FQGNSA. This CDR3 contains 15 residues. CDR3 in DNA: TGTGCCAGCAGCTTAGCGGGCAGCTCCTACAATGAGCAGTTCTTC. This sequence encodes CASSLAGSSYNEQFF.

This clone was detected ten times or more. The J gene is TRBJ2-1, the V gene TRBV6-5, with 8 bases identical to TRBD1. This CDR3 is 14 amino acids long. The germline V gene has CDR1 MNHEY and CDR2 SVGAGI. V shed 9 bases, J shed 4 bases, and the junction held 8 bases outside the gene matches. CDR3 DNA: TGTGCCAGTACTGACAGGGGTCCATACAATGAGCAGTTCTTC. It translates to CASTDRGPYNEQFF.

In this sample, this clone turned up a few times. The CDR3 reads CASSPEAGTGYTGELFF. The CDR3 region has the DNA TGTGCCAGCTCACCCGAAGCCGGGACAGGGTACACCGGGGAGCTGTTTTTT. This chain connects TRBV18 to TRBJ2-2, with 9 bases lining up with TRBD1. J was trimmed by 3 bases and V by 3 bases; bases with no gene match: 8. Germline CDR1 and CDR2: KGHSH and LQKENI. The CDR3 is 17 amino acids.